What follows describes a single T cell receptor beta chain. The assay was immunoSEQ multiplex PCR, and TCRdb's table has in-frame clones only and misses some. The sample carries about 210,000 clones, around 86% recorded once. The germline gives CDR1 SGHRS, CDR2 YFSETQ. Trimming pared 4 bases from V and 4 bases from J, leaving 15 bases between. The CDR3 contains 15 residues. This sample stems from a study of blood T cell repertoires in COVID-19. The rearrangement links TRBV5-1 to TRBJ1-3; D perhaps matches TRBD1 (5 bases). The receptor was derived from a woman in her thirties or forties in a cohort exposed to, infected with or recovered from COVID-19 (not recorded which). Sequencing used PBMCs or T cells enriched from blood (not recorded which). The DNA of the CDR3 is TGCGCCAGCAGCGCACGTGCGGGGGACGGAAACACCATATATTTT. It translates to CASSARAGDGNTIYF.